The sequence of this T cell receptor beta chain was determined in a study of beta chain features in type 1 diabetes. Study background: All samples together contributed 100 million to 120 million sorted cells for examination.

The V end lost 6 bases, the J end lost 1 base, and 12 bases lay between the germline ends. The CDR3 loop spans 14 amino acids. From germline, CDR1 is MNHEY and CDR2 SVGAGI. Note on this clone: Its antigen remains unidentified.

Study-wide findings and caveats: Insertion counts at VDJ junctions were lower in type 1 diabetes patients, who also showed more deletions there. Although PCR might favor shorter templates, it would do so equally in patients and controls.

Each of the CD4+ naive, central memory, regulatory and stem cell-like memory populations was sorted via CD45RO/CCR7/CD25/CD127/CD95/CD27. Sequenced material consisted of expressed TCRB transcripts (all of the isolated RNA was reverse transcribed). Method: immunoSEQ multiplex PCR; TCRdb's copy keeps in-frame clones and lacks some. The sample gives under 550,000 clones, over 10% of which show up once; about 0.042% is in the top ten. This chain uses TRBV6-5 with TRBJ1-2; tentative D call: TRBD1 (6 bases). The sample was naive CD4+ T cells from blood. The sequence was obtained from a woman aged 18-29 years in good health. The CDR3 DNA follows: TGTGCCAGCAGGACTGGACAGATTAACTATGGCTACACCTTC. Amino acid sequence: CASRTGQINYGYTF.